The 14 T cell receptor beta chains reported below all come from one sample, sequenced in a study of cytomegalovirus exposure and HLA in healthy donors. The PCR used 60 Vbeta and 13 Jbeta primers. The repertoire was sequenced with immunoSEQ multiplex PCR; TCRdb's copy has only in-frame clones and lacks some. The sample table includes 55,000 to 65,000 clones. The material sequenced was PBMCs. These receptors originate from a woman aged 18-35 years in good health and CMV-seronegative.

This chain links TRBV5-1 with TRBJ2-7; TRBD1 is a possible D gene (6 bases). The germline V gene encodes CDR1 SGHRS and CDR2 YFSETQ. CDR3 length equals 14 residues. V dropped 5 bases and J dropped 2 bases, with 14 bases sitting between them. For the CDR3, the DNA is TGCGCCAGCAGACGGGACACGGGCCCCTACGAGCAGTACTTC. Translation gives CASRRDTGPYEQYF.

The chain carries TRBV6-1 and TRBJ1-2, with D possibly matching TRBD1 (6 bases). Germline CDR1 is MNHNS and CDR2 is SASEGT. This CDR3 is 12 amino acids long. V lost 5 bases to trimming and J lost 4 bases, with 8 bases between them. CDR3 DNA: TGTGCCAGCAGTAAACAGGGCTATGGCTACACCTTC. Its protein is CASSKQGYGYTF.

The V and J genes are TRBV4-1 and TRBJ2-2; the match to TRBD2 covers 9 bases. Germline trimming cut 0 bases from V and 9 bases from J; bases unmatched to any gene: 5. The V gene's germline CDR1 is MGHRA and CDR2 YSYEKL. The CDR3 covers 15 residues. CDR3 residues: CASSQETLAGRELFF. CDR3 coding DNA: TGCGCCAGCAGCCAAGAAACGCTAGCGGGAAGGGAGCTGTTTTTT.

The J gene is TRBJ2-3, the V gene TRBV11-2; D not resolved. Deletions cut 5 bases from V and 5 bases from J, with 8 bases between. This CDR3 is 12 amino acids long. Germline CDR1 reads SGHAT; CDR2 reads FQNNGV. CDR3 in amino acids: CASSLYRDTQYF. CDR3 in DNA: TGTGCCAGCAGCCTCTACAGAGATACGCAGTATTTT.

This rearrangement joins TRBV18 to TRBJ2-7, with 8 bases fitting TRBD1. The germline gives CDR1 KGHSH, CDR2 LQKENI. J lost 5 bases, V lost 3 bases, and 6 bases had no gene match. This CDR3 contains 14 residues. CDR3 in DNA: TGTGCCAGCTCACCGCCCGCGACAGGGGACGAGCAGTACTTC. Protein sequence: CASSPPATGDEQYF.

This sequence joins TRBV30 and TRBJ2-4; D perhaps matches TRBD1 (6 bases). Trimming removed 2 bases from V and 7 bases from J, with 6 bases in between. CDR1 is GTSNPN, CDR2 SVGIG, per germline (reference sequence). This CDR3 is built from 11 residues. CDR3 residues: CAWSQGNIQYF. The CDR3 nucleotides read TGTGCCTGGAGTCAGGGGAACATTCAGTACTTC.

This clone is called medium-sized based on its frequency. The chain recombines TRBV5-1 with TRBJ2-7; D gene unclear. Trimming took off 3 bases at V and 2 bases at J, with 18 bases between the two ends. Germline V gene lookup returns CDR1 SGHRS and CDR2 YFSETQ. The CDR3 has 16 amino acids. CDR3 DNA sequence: TGCGCCAGCAGCTATGTCGTTAACTGGTATCCCTACGAGCAGTACTTC. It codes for CASSYVVNWYPYEQYF.

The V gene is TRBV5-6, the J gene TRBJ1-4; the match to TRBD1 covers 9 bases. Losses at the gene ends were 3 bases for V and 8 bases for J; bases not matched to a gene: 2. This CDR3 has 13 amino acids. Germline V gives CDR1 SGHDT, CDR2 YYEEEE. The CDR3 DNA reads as TGTGCCAGCAGCTGGGGACAGGGCGAAAAACTGTTTTTT. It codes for CASSWGQGEKLFF. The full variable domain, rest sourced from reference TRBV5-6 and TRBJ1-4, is DAGVTQSPTHLIKTRGQQVTLRCSPKSGHDTVSWYQQALGQGPQFIFQYYEEEERQRGNFPDRFSGHQFPNYSSELNVNALLLGDSALYLCASSWGQGEKLFFGSGTQLSVL.

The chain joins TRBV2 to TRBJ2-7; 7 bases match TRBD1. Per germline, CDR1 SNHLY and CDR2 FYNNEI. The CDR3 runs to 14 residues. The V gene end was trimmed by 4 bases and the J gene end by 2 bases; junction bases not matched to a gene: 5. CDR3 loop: CASSGTGKTYEQYF. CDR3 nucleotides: TGTGCCAGCAGTGGGACAGGAAAAACCTACGAGCAGTACTTC.

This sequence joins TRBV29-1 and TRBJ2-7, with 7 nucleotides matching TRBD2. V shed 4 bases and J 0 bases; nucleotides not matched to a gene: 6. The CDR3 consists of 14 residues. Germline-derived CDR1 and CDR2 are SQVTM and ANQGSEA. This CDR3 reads CSVGGGTPSYEQYF. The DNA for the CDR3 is TGCAGCGTTGGGGGAGGGACCCCCTCCTACGAGCAGTACTTC.

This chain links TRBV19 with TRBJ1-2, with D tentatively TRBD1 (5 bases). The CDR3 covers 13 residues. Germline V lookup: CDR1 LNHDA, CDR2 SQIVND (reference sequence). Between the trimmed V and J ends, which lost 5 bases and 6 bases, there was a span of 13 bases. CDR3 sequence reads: CASSLTALDGYTF. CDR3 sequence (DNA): TGTGCCAGTAGTTTGACAGCCTTAGATGGCTACACCTTC.

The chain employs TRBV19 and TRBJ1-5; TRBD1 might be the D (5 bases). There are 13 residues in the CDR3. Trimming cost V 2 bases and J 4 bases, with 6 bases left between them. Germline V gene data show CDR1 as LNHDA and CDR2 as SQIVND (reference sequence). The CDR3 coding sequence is TGTGCCAGTAGTATAAACAGGAATCAGCCCCAGCATTTT. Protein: CASSINRNQPQHF.

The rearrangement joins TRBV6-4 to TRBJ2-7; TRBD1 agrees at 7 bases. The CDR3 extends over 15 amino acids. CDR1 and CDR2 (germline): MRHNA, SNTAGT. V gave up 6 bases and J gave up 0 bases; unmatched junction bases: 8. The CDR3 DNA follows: TGTGCCAGCAGCGCCCTCGACAGGGCCTCCTACGAGCAGTACTTC. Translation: CASSALDRASYEQYF.

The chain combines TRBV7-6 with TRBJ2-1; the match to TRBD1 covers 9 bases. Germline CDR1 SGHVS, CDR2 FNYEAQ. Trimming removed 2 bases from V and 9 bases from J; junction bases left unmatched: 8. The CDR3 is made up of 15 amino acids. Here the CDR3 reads CASSLPGTGLGEQFF. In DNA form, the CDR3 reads TGTGCCAGCAGCTTACCCGGGACAGGGTTAGGTGAGCAGTTCTTC. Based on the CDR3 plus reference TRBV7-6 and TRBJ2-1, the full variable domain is GAGVSQSPRYKVTKRGQDVALRCDPISGHVSLYWYRQALGQGPEFLTYFNYEAQQDKSGLPNDRFSAERPEGSISTLTIQRTEQRDSAMYRCASSLPGTGLGEQFFGPGTRLTVL.